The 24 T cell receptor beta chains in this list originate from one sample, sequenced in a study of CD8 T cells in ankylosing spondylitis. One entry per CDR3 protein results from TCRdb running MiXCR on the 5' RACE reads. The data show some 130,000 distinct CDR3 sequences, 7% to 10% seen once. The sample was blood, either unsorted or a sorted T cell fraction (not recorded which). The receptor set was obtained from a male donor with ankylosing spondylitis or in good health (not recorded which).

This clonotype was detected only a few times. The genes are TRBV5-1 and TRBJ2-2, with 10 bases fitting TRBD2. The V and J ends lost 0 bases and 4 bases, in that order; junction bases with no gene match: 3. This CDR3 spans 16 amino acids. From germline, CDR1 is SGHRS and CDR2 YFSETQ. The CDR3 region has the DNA TGCGCCAGCAGCTTGGCCCCTAGCGGGAGCACCGGGGAGCTGTTTTTT. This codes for CASSLAPSGSTGELFF.

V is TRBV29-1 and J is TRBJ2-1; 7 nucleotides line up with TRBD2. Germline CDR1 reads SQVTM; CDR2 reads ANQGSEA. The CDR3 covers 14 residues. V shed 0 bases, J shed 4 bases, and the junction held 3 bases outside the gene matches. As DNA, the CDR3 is TGCAGCGTTGAAGACCCGGGACTATACAATGAGCAGTTCTTC. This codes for CSVEDPGLYNEQFF.

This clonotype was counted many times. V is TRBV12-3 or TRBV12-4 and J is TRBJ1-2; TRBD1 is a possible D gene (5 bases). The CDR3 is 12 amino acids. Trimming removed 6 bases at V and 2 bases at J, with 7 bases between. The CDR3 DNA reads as TGTGCCAGCAGGACAGAAAACTATGGCTACACCTTC. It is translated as CASRTENYGYTF.

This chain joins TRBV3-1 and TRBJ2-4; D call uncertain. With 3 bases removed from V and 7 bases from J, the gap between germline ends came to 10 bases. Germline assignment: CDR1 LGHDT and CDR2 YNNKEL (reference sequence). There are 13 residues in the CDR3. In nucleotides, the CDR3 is TGTGCCAGCAGCCATGGGAACGGGAACATTCAGTACTTC. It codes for CASSHGNGNIQYF.

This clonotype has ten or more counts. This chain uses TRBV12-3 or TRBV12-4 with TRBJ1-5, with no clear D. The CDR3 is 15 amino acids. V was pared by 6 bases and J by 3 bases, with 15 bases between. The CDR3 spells CASRPGGSSNQPQHF. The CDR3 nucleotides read TGTGCCAGCAGACCGGGAGGGAGTTCCAATCAGCCCCAGCATTTT.

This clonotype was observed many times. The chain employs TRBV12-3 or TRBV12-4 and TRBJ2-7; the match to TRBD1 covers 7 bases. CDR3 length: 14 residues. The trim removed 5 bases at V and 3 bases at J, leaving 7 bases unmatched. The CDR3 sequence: CASSPNTGVYEQYF. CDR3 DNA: TGTGCCAGCAGTCCTAATACAGGGGTCTACGAGCAGTACTTC.

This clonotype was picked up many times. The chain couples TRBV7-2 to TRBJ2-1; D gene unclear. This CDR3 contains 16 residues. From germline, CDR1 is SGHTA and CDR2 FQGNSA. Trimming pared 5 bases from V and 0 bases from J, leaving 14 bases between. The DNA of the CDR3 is TGTGCCAGCAGCCGCTTGGTACTAAACTCCTACAATGAGCAGTTCTTC. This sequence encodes CASSRLVLNSYNEQFF.

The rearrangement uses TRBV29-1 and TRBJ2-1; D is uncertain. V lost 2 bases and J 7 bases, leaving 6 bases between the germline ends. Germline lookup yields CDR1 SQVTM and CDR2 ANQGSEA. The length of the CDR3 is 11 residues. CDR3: CSVEKSNEQFF. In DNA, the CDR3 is TGCAGCGTTGAAAAAAGTAATGAGCAGTTCTTC.

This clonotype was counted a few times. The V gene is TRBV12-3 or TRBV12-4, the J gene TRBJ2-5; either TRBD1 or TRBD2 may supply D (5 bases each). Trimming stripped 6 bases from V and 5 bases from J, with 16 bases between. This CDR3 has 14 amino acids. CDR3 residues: CASSPPWGIETQYF. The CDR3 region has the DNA TGTGCCAGCAGCCCCCCCTGGGGGATTGAGACCCAGTACTTC.

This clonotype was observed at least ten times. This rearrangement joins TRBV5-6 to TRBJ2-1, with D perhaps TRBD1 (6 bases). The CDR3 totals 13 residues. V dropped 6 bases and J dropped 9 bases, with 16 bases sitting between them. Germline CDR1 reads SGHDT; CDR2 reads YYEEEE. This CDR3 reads CASIPNVGGEQFF. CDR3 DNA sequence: TGTGCCAGCATCCCTAATGTAGGGGGTGAGCAGTTCTTC.

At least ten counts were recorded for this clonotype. The CDR3 reads CASTHGYEQYF. CDR3 sequence (DNA): TGTGCCAGCACACACGGGTACGAGCAGTACTTC. The chain links TRBV6-2 or TRBV6-3 to TRBJ2-7, with D unclear. The ends were cut back, 7 bases at V and 4 bases at J, with 8 bases in the middle. CDR3 length: 11 residues. Germline V lookup: CDR1 MNHEY, CDR2 SVGEGT.

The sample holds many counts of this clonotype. CDR3 in DNA: TGCAGTGCTATCCCCCGGCAGACGAATACCTACGAGCAGTACTTC. Translated, it gives CSAIPRQTNTYEQYF. This chain joins TRBV20-1 and TRBJ2-7, with no clear D. Germline V lookup: CDR1 DFQATT, CDR2 SNEGSKA (reference sequence). Trimming left V 4 bases short and J 2 bases short, with 18 bases between. The CDR3 is made up of 15 amino acids.

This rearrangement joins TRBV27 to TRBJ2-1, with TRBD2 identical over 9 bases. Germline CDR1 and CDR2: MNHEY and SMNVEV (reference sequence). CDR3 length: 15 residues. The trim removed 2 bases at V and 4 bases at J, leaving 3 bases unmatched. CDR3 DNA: TGTGCCAGCAGTTTAAGGACTAGCGCTTACAATGAGCAGTTCTTC. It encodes CASSLRTSAYNEQFF.

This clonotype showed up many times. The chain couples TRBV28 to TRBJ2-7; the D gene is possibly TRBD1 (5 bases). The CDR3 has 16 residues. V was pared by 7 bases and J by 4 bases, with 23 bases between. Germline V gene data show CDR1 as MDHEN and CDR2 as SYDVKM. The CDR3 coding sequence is TGTGCCAGCACTACCGAAGCCCCCGGACAAGGGTACGAGCAGTACTTC. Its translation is CASTTEAPGQGYEQYF.

The CDR3 sequence: CAISEGRQNTEAFF. The DNA of the CDR3 is TGTGCCATCAGTGAGGGCAGGCAGAACACTGAAGCTTTCTTT. The chain couples TRBV10-3 to TRBJ1-1, with D hard to call. The CDR3 consists of 14 residues. Deletions cut 2 bases from V and 1 base from J, with 8 bases between. CDR1 and CDR2 from the germline V gene are ENHRY and SYGVKD.

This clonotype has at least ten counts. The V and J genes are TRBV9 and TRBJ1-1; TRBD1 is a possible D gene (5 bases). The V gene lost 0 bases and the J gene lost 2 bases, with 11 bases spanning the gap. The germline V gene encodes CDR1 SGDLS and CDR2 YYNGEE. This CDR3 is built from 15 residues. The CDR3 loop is CASSVGGNPNTEAFF. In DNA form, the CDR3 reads TGTGCCAGCAGCGTAGGGGGGAACCCTAACACTGAAGCTTTCTTT. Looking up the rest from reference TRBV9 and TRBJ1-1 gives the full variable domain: DSGVTQTPKHLITATGQRVTLRCSPRSGDLSVYWYQQSLDQGLQFLIQYYNGEERAKGNILERFSAQQFPDLHSELNLSSLELGDSALYFCASSVGGNPNTEAFFGQGTRLTVV.

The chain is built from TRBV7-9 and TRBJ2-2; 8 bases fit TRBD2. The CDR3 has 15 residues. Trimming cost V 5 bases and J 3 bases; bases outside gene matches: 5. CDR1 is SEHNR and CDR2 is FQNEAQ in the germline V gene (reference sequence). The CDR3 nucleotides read TGTGCCAGCAGCGCCTTACTAGCGGACACCGGGGAGCTGTTTTTT. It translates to CASSALLADTGELFF.

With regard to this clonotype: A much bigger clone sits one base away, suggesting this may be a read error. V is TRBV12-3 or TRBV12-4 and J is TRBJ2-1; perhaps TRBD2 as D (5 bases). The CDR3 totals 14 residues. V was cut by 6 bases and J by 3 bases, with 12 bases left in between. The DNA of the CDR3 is TGTGCCAGCAGAGAAGCACTAGACTACAATGAGCAGTTCTTC. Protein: CASREALDYNEQFF.

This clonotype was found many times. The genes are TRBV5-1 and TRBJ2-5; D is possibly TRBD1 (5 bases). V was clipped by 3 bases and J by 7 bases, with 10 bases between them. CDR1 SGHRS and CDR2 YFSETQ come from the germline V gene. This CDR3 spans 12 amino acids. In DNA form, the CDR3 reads TGCGCCAGCAGCTACGAAACAGGGACCCAGTACTTC. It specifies CASSYETGTQYF. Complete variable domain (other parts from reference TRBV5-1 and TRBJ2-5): KAGVTQTPRYLIKTRGQQVTLSCSPISGHRSVSWYQQTPGQGLQFLFEYFSETQRNKGNFPGRFSGRQFSNSRSEMNVSTLELGDSALYLCASSYETGTQYFGPGTRLLVL.

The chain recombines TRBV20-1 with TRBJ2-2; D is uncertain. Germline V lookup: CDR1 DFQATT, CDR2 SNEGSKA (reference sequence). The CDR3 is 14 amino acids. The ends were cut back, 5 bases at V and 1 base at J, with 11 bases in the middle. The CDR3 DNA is TGCAGTGCTCATAGGGCCGGGAACACCGGGGAGCTGTTTTTT. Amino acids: CSAHRAGNTGELFF.

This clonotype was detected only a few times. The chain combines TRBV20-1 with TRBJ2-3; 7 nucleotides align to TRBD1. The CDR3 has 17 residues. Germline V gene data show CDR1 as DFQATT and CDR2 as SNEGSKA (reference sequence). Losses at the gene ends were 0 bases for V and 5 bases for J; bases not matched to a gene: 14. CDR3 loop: CSARESPTGTVRDTQYF. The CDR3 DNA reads TGCAGTGCTAGAGAGTCGCCGACCGGGACAGTAAGAGATACGCAGTATTTT.

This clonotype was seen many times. The CDR3 sequence: CAINRQGLEQFF. The CDR3 DNA follows: TGTGCGATCAACCGGCAGGGACTTGAGCAGTTCTTC. The chain joins TRBV7-9 to TRBJ2-1; the D gene is possibly TRBD2 (6 bases). The length of the CDR3 is 12 residues. Germline V gives CDR1 SEHNR, CDR2 FQNEAQ (reference sequence).

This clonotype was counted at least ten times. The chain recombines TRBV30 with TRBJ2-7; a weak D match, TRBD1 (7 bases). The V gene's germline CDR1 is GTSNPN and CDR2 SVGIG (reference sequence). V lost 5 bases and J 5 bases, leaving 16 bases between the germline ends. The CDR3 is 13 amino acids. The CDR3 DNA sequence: TGTGCCTGGGGAAGACAGGGCGGGAACGAGCAGTACTTC. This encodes CAWGRQGGNEQYF.

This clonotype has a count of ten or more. As DNA, the CDR3 is TGTGCCAGCAGCCCCAAAGGGGGCGCGGATAACACAGATACGCAGTATTTT. It translates to CASSPKGGADNTDTQYF. The chain employs TRBV7-9 and TRBJ2-3; TRBD1 aligns across 7 bases. V dropped 5 bases and J dropped 2; count of bases not matched to a gene: 13. CDR3 length: 17 residues. Looked up from germline, CDR1 is SEHNR and CDR2 is FQNEAQ (reference sequence).